The 14 T cell receptor beta chains presented below share a single source sample, sequenced in a study of control samples from healthy donors and cancer patients. The assay was immunoSEQ multiplex PCR, and TCRdb's table has in-frame clones only and misses some. Here the sample spans 70,000 to 85,000 clones, 84% being singletons. Sequenced material: PBMCs. These receptors were obtained from a man aged 60 to 69 with head and neck cancer.

V is TRBV6-5 and J is TRBJ1-1; perhaps TRBD1 as D (5 bases). The V end lost 5 bases, the J end lost 8 bases, and 18 bases lay between the germline ends. Per germline, CDR1 MNHEY and CDR2 SVGAGI. The CDR3 spans 14 residues. This CDR3 is CASSTNGGDQEAFF. The CDR3 DNA is TGTGCCAGCAGTACTAACGGGGGGGACCAAGAAGCTTTCTTT.

V usage is TRBV19 and J usage is TRBJ2-1, with TRBD2 matching 11 bases. Germline V CDR1 and CDR2: LNHDA, SQIVND (reference sequence). J was trimmed by 6 bases and V by 4 bases; bases with no gene match: 5. This CDR3 has 15 residues. CDR3 region: CASSTGTSGINEQFF. The CDR3 nucleotides read TGTGCCAGTAGTACCGGGACTAGCGGAATCAATGAGCAGTTCTTC.

This chain uses TRBV19 with TRBJ2-5; D is uncertain. This CDR3 is built from 13 residues. The V and J ends lost 6 bases and 1 base respectively, with 9 bases between them. In germline, CDR1 is LNHDA, CDR2 SQIVND (reference sequence). CDR3 residues: CASRSNIQETQYF. CDR3 DNA: TGTGCCAGTAGGTCCAACATCCAAGAGACCCAGTACTTC.

This clone was recorded a few times. The chain uses TRBV18 and TRBJ2-5; no clear D gene. V was cut by 0 bases and J by 5 bases, with 10 bases left in between. Germline lookup yields CDR1 KGHSH and CDR2 LQKENI. The CDR3 sequence is 14 residues long. CDR3: CASSPPSLVETQYF. The CDR3 nucleotides are TGTGCCAGCTCACCACCGTCTCTAGTCGAGACCCAGTACTTC.

The chain links TRBV21-1 to TRBJ2-1; no DNA check was done on the table's D call, TRBD2. TRBV21-1 is reported as a pseudogene. The CDR3 runs 16 residues. The DNA of the CDR3 is TGTGCCAGCAGCAAAGATCCGGGAGGGCCGTGCAATGAGCAGTTCTTC. Encoded protein: CASSKDPGGPCNEQFF.

This chain uses TRBV27 with TRBJ2-2; tentatively, D is TRBD2 (5 bases). Germline assignment: CDR1 MNHEY and CDR2 SMNVEV (reference sequence). Deletions cut 6 bases from V and 7 bases from J, with 12 bases between. The CDR3 totals 13 residues. The DNA of the CDR3 is TGTGCCAGCAGATATAGCGTTAGCGGGGAGCTGTTTTTT. Residues: CASRYSVSGELFF.

J is TRBJ1-4 and V is TRBV5-1; D is unresolved. This CDR3 comprises 15 residues. The V gene lost 1 base and the J gene lost 4 bases, with 11 bases spanning the gap. CDR1 SGHRS and CDR2 YFSETQ come from the germline V gene. CDR3 in amino acids: CASSLMAGLNEKLFF. The CDR3 coding sequence is TGCGCCAGCAGCTTGATGGCAGGCCTTAATGAAAAACTGTTTTTT.

The chain joins TRBV12-1 to TRBJ2-5; no DNA check was done on the table's D call, TRBD2. TRBV12-1 has pseudogene status. This CDR3 region has 15 residues. DNA for the CDR3: TGTGCCGGCCAAGCCAACCGGCGGGAGGAGGAGACCCAGTACTTC. Protein: CAGQANRREEETQYF.

The gene calls are TRBV12-5 and TRBJ1-1, with a possible D match to TRBD1 (5 bases). The V end lost 1 base, the J end lost 0 bases, and 12 bases lay between the germline ends. There are 16 residues in the CDR3. Germline CDR1 is LGHNT and CDR2 is FRNRAP. The CDR3 sequence: CASGLGPGTVNTEAFF. The CDR3 bases are TGTGCTAGTGGTTTGGGCCCGGGGACGGTGAACACTGAAGCTTTCTTT.

This clone was found once. The chain has TRBV7-2 and TRBJ1-4, with a possible D match to TRBD1 (5 bases). The germline gives CDR1 SGHTA, CDR2 FQGNSA. V dropped 6 bases and J dropped 5 bases, with 16 bases sitting between them. This CDR3 region has 15 residues. The CDR3 loop reads CASRRSGTGNEKLFF. The CDR3 DNA reads as TGTGCCAGCAGGCGGTCCGGGACCGGGAATGAAAAACTGTTTTTT.

V gene TRBV10-1 combines with J gene TRBJ2-7, with TRBD1 matching 7 bases. Looked up from germline, CDR1 is WNHNN and CDR2 is SYGVQD (reference sequence). The CDR3 runs to 14 residues. Losses at the gene ends were 4 bases for V and 4 bases for J; bases not matched to a gene: 7. In DNA, the CDR3 is TGCGCCAGCAGTGGGCAGGGGGTCGAATACGAGCAGTACTTC. Translation: CASSGQGVEYEQYF.

The chain links TRBV6-1 to TRBJ1-1; D gene ambiguous. The V end was cut by 0 bases, the J end by 0 bases, with 17 bases between. In germline, CDR1 is MNHNS, CDR2 SASEGT. The CDR3 is made up of 18 amino acids. The CDR3 reads CASSEALGFRPLNTEAFF. CDR3 in DNA: TGTGCCAGCAGTGAAGCGCTGGGATTCAGACCCTTGAACACTGAAGCTTTCTTT.

This clone has just one count. The V gene is TRBV19, the J gene TRBJ2-5, with 8 bases aligning to TRBD1. In germline, CDR1 is LNHDA, CDR2 SQIVND (reference sequence). The CDR3 consists of 14 residues. V trimming: 4 bases; J trimming: 7 bases; junction bases outside the gene matches: 8. CDR3 loop: CASSTEDRVMTQYF. CDR3 nucleotides: TGTGCCAGTAGTACCGAGGACAGGGTTATGACCCAGTACTTC.

The V gene is TRBV19, the J gene TRBJ1-2, with D maybe TRBD1 (5 bases). The CDR3 extends over 12 amino acids. In germline, CDR1 is LNHDA, CDR2 SQIVND (reference sequence). V lost 3 bases, J lost 7 bases, and 9 bases lay in between. As DNA, the CDR3 is TGTGCCAGTAGTATCAGGGACGGTGGCTACACCTTC. This encodes CASSIRDGGYTF. Using reference TRBV19 and TRBJ1-2 for the parts outside the CDR3, the full variable domain is DGGITQSPKYLFRKEGQNVTLSCEQNLNHDAMYWYRQDPGQGLRLIYYSQIVNDFQKGDIAEGYSVSREKKESFPLTVTSAQKNPTAFYLCASSIRDGGYTFGSGTRLTVV.